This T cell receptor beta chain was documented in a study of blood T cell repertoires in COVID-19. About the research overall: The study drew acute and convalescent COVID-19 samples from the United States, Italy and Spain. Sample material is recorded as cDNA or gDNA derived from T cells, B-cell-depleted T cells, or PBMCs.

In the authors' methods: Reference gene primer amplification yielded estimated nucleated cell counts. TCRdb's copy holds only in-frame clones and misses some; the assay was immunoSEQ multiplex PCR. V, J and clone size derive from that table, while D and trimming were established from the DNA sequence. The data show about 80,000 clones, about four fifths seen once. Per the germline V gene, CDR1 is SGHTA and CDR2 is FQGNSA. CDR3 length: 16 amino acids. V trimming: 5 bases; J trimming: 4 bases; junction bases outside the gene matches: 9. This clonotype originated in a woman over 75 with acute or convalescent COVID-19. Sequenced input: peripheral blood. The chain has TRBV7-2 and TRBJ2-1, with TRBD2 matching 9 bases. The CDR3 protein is CASSPRSGGRYNEQFF. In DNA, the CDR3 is TGTGCCAGCAGCCCGCGGAGCGGGGGGAGGTACAATGAGCAGTTCTTC.